The sample holds many counts of the clone carrying this TCR beta chain. The target antigen is unknown. TCRdb analysed the 5' RACE reads with MiXCR anew, one entry per CDR3 protein. This sample has 450,000 to 550,000 distinct CDR3 sequences, with under 5.5% found just once. This specimen belongs to a study of CD8 T cells in ankylosing spondylitis. Study outcomes and limitations: Clones linked to disease, bearing a CD8+ phenotype, were relatively rare in peripheral blood. Made up of 7 to 9 highly homologous variants, a TCR beta motif appeared characteristic of ankylosing spondylitis blood.

The ends lost 2 bases at V and 1 base at J; junction bases unmatched: 4. There are 16 residues in the CDR3. Germline loops: CDR1 SGHTA, CDR2 FQGNSA. The TCR comes from a male donor with ankylosing spondylitis. Specimen: blood, either unsorted or a sorted T cell fraction (not recorded which). The chain has TRBV7-2 and TRBJ2-4, with TRBD2 identical over 8 bases. The CDR3 region has the DNA TGTGCCAGCAGCTTAACAGCGGGGGAGGCCAAAAACATTCAGTACTTC. It is translated as CASSLTAGEAKNIQYF. Supplemented by reference TRBV7-2 and TRBJ2-4, the full variable domain reads GAGVSQSPSNKVTEKGKDVELRCDPISGHTALYWYRQSLGQGLEFLIYFQGNSAPDKSGLPSDRFSAERTGGSVSTLTIQRTQQEDSAVYLCASSLTAGEAKNIQYFGAGTRLSVL.